These 9 T cell receptor beta chains came from one sample sequenced in a study of blood T cell repertoires in COVID-19. Some clones are missing from TCRdb's copy, which holds only in-frame ones; the method was immunoSEQ multiplex PCR. This sample has around 110,000 clones; around 83% occur once, and the top ten carry roughly 1.4%. The sample consisted of peripheral blood. The origin of the receptors is a man aged 35 to 55 with acute or convalescent COVID-19.

With regard to this clone: It is unclear where the CDR3 begins or ends on the DNA, so no DNA is shown, and the CDR3 is as TCRdb lists it. The chain recombines TRBV6-5 with TRBJ1-1; no DNA check was done on the table's D call, TRBD1. Per germline, CDR1 MNHEY and CDR2 SVGAGI. Counting both end residues, the CDR3 totals 12 amino acids. This CDR3 reads CATSLDKPEAFF.

The sample holds one count of this clone. This chain connects TRBV15 to TRBJ2-7; 8 nucleotides agree with TRBD1. Germline V lookup: CDR1 LNHNV, CDR2 YYDKDF (reference sequence). The CDR3 contains 16 residues. V dropped 2 bases and J dropped 2; count of bases not matched to a gene: 8. The CDR3 is CATSRSPGQATYEQYF. In DNA, the CDR3 is TGTGCCACCAGCAGAAGCCCGGGACAGGCGACCTACGAGCAGTACTTC.

V gene TRBV6-5 combines with J gene TRBJ1-5, with a possible D match to TRBD1 (5 bases). CDR3 size: 13 residues. V lost 5 bases to trimming and J lost 7 bases, with 12 bases between them. CDR1 and CDR2 from the germline V gene are MNHEY and SVGAGI. CDR3 DNA sequence: TGTGCCAGCAGTAGGGGCCCCAACCAGCCCCAGCATTTT. As protein: CASSRGPNQPQHF.

The chain is built from TRBV7-6 and TRBJ2-7; 7 nucleotides agree with TRBD2. Germline CDR1 reads SGHVS; CDR2 reads FNYEAQ. V lost 1 base to trimming and J lost 6 bases; unmatched junction nucleotides: 9. The CDR3 is 15 amino acids. The CDR3: CASSLDGGRAGEQYF. Here the CDR3 DNA reads TGTGCCAGCAGCTTAGACGGGGGGAGAGCTGGCGAGCAGTACTTC.

The V gene is TRBV5-1, the J gene TRBJ2-3; D ambiguous. The CDR3 is 16 residues long. CDR1 is SGHRS, CDR2 YFSETQ, per germline. V lost 4 bases and J lost 3, with 18 bases in between. CDR3 sequence reads: CASSLSLDMFTDTQYF. DNA of the CDR3: TGCGCCAGCAGCCTATCCCTCGATATGTTTACAGATACGCAGTATTTT.

The chain is built from TRBV7-9 and TRBJ2-1; 11 positions match TRBD1. The CDR3 covers 16 residues. The J segment lost 9 bases and the V segment lost 5 bases, leaving 12 bases of the junction unmatched. Germline V gene data show CDR1 as SEHNR and CDR2 as FQNEAQ (reference sequence). The CDR3 protein is CASSRTLGQGAFEQFF. In DNA, the CDR3 is TGTGCCAGCAGCCGAACTCTCGGACAGGGGGCATTTGAGCAGTTCTTC.

V gene TRBV2 combines with J gene TRBJ1-4; 8 bases line up with TRBD1. The V and J ends lost 4 bases and 8 bases, in that order; junction bases with no gene match: 6. The CDR3 is made up of 14 amino acids. Germline CDR1 is SNHLY and CDR2 is FYNNEI. The CDR3 loop is CASSADRVEEKLFF. For the CDR3, the DNA is TGTGCCAGCAGTGCGGACAGGGTAGAAGAAAAACTGTTTTTT.

This clone was observed a single time. The rearrangement joins TRBV4-2 to TRBJ1-1; TRBD1 is a possible D gene (5 bases). Germline V gives CDR1 LGHNA, CDR2 YNFKEQ. Trimming stripped 1 base from V and 0 bases from J, with 12 bases between. CDR3 length: 16 amino acids. In DNA form, the CDR3 reads TGTGCCAGCAGCCAAGTCCCAGGGCCAATGAACACTGAAGCTTTCTTT. Translation gives CASSQVPGPMNTEAFF.

This clone was recorded once. The chain couples TRBV2 to TRBJ2-1, with TRBD1 identical over 8 bases. The CDR3 has 13 residues. Germline lookup yields CDR1 SNHLY and CDR2 FYNNEI. J gave up 9 bases and V 6 bases, and 7 bases lay outside the gene matches. DNA of the CDR3: TGTGCCAGCAGAGACAGGGGCAGCGGTGAGCAGTTCTTC. The encoded protein is CASRDRGSGEQFF.